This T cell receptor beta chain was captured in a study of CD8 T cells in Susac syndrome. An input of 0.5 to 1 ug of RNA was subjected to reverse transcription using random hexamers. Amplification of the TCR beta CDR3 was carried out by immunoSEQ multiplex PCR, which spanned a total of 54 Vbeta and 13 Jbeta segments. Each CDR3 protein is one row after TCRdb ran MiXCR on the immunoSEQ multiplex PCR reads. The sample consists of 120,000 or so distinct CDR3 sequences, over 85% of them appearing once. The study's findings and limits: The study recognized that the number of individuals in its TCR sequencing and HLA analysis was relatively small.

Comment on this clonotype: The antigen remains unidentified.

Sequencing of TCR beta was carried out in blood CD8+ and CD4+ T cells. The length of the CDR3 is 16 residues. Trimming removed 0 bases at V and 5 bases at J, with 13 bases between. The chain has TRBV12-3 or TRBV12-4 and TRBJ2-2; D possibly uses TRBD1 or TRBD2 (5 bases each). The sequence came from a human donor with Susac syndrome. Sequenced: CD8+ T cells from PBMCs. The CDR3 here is CASSLALGEGTGELFF. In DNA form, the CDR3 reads TGTGCCAGCAGTTTAGCGTTGGGGGAAGGGACCGGGGAGCTGTTTTTT.